The source of this T cell receptor (beta chain) is a study of cytomegalovirus exposure and HLA in healthy donors (dated by TCRdb to between 2016 and 2019). Concerning the study at large: According to an earlier analysis of a few hundred of the donors, 200 million or so T cells yielded 120 million or so unique TCR beta sequences and around 300 Gb of sequence data. A later analysis re-examined previously published TCR beta repertoires from just over 650 donors and added high-resolution HLA genotyping to investigate patterns of TCR occurrence. An early release that covered about 600 HLA-typed donors contained about 300 gigabases of sequencing data and roughly 84 million unique TCR sequences. Donor age, sex, ethnicity and CMV serostatus were compiled alongside the repertoire data. To predict cytomegalovirus infection status, the study combined high-throughput TCR immunosequencing, statistical association of individual TCRs with disease status, and machine learning. The number of typed donors differed by locus: about 620-630 for A, B, C, DRB1 and DQB1; approximately 520 for DQA1; around 610 for DPA1; and 400 to 480 for DPB1. The study profiled the T cell repertoires of 500 to 800 subjects by immunosequencing and related them to cytomegalovirus serostatus. Genome-wide SNP genotypes for about 65% of the roughly 700 donors were used in a later genetic analysis, which treated that subset as a discovery cohort. Every discovery cohort repertoire had been produced on one sequencing platform. Rather than drawing on any new phenotypic data, the later analysis identified candidate immune exposures from TCR beta sequences and the way those sequences occurred across donors. Of the roughly 400 genotyped donors, 65% to 90% were placed in the genetic ancestry cluster associated with self-reported Caucasian donors. Among roughly 400 genotyped donors of the cohort, an average of roughly 230,000 unique TCR beta nucleotide sequences was sequenced per donor, of which about 18% were non-productive. An earlier analysis of 587 of the donors used high-throughput TCR beta sequencing to judge whether each TCR beta V gene segment behaved as functional or pseudogenic. HLA typing covered class I and class II loci at four-digit resolution. About five DR-DQ haplotypes were handled as single units for association and clustering, since linkage in the cohort was strong. Along with the 666-subject first cohort, a separate validation cohort of more than 90 different subjects was used. The study aimed to test whether cataloging public T cell receptors could reveal signatures of past pathogen exposure.

Concerning this clone itself: The antigen it recognizes is unknown.

The cohort was made up of roughly 670 healthy bone marrow donors. Cohort members were all nominally healthy when sampled, although unrecorded immune exposures were likely present. The donor was CMV seronegative and was included in the group of 352 seronegative cohort members. Every donor gave a peripheral blood sample, and the peripheral blood mononuclear cells from that sample were used for TCR beta sequencing. Genomic DNA was extracted from the blood cell samples with the Qiagen DNeasy Blood Extraction Kit. Library construction relied on the immunoSEQ multiplex PCR assay. A mixture of 60 forward primers for TCR Vbeta segments and 13 reverse primers for TCR Jbeta segments was used in the multiplex PCR. A multiplex PCR assay on genomic DNA amplified the CDR3 region of rearranged TCR beta genes. The Illumina HiSeq System was used to sequence the amplified TCR beta libraries as 87-base-pair reads. The authors processed their data as follows. A later analysis tallied 75 million to 85 million unique TCR beta chains across the 650 to 750 repertoires, and some 10 million of those chains were shared by two or more donors. Raw reads were error-corrected and collapsed into unique sequences with a nearest-neighbor algorithm that merged closely related sequences to remove PCR and sequencing errors. To assign V, D and J gene segments, CDR3 sequences were aligned to IMGT reference sequences. For a sequence to be retained, a match of at least six nucleotides to both a V gene segment and a J gene segment was required. Rearrangements were classified as productive when the CDR3 lacked stop codons and remained in frame with V and J, and all other rearrangements were classified as non-productive. Following IMGT convention, CDR3 was defined as the stretch from the second conserved V-encoded cysteine up to the conserved J-encoded phenylalanine. Sequences without an unambiguous match to a single V gene segment were excluded from the earlier analysis of approximately 600 of the donors. An earlier analysis of over 450 of the donors classified V segments as functional when productive rearrangements were above 56.7% and as segregating when the standard deviation between donors was above 5%. To diagnose cytomegalovirus status from the catalog of TCR beta chain sequences, a statistical classification framework was built. V and J gene assignment, in a later analysis, came from comparing TCR nucleotide sequences with IMGT/GENE-DB human TR gene sequences. A later analysis assigned CDR3 sequences and most-parsimonious VDJ recombination scenarios with the TCRdist pipeline. In a later analysis, each TCR beta chain was defined by its CDR3 amino acid sequence together with its V-gene family, and reads lacking a unique V-gene family were excluded. As a way to deal with suspected cross-contamination and a sequencing artifact, a later analysis dropped 500 to 700 nucleotide sequences that were highly shared and had low generation probability. In a later analysis, a clonal expansion index was calculated for each public chain from normalized within-repertoire ranks of inferred template counts. In a later analysis, generation probabilities were computed with a VDJ recombination model fitted to out-of-frame rearrangements, and the resulting probabilities were checked against IGoR. Hypergeometric tests were used in a later analysis to score TCR-TCR, TCR-HLA and TCR-CMV co-occurrence, with a repertoire-size bias correction applied to the TCR pairs. False discovery rates were estimated in a later analysis by permuting HLA or CMV assignments 20 times. In a later analysis, co-occurring TCRs were grouped using DBSCAN, and TCRdist sequence similarity was added for clustering within HLA-allele-positive subsets. Repertoires with fewer than 30,000 or more than 120,000 public chains, plus five repertoires with anomalous nucleotide sharing, were excluded from co-occurrence clustering. As stored in TCRdb, this immuneACCESS dataset retains in-frame rearrangements with V and J assigned. A fraction of the clones does not appear; measured against another copy, unresolved V genes explain less than half of the discrepancy, and the remainder lacks a known reason. V and J calls and clone size are those listed in that table; D and trimming were worked out from the DNA. The sample table records 50,000 to 70,000 clones. 3.6% of the sample is in the top ten clones.

Looking up the germline V gene yields CDR1 MRHNA and CDR2 SNTAGT. The CDR3 measures 14 amino acids from cysteine to phenylalanine. The DNA shown is the 42-base CDR3, in frame from base 1. The V end gives up 6 bases and the J end 1 base, leaving 3 bases in the junction not matched to a gene. What the work shows at the level of the full study, not this receptor alone: A group of highly shared sequence variants was considered likely to be a technical artifact of the sequencing pipeline. The classifier was reported to diagnose cytomegalovirus status with high specificity and sensitivity in both the original and validation cohorts. While some public TCRs were present in many individuals, most TCR sequences turned up only very rarely across donors. A later analysis found that TCR association rates varied across HLA loci, with DRB1 alleles showing the most associated TCRs and HLA-C alleles the fewest. A later genetic analysis reported fewer N-insertions in productive TCRs among donors in an Asian-associated ancestry cluster than the roughly 700-donor mean. V-gene and J-gene trimming of TCR beta chains was associated with a missense DCLRE1C variant in a later genetic analysis, and the association was replicated in an independent cohort. Only TCR beta chains were sequenced in this cohort, and the absence of alpha or paired-chain data limited detectable features. Specific HLA alleles were associated with 15,000 to 20,000 TCR beta sequences at a false discovery rate of 0.05 in a later analysis. Correlated functional status among segregating V segments might be attributable to linkage disequilibrium, but an unknown experimental factor could not be ruled out. Some IMGT-functional V segments, including TRBV6-2 and TRBV6-3, could not be distinguished by the 87-base-pair reads and were therefore excluded. A later analysis reported that several top co-occurrence clusters appeared linked to parvovirus B19, influenza, CMV and Epstein-Barr virus. Because HLA typing was missing for some donors at each locus, association tests included only the typed subset. In an earlier analysis of some 500 of the donors, most TCR beta V segments appeared in productive rearrangements about 87% or about 30% of the time, broadly matching IMGT annotations. For the cohort, immune exposure information was limited to CMV serostatus. In a later analysis, HLA-associated TCR beta chains showed more clonal expansion and lower generation probabilities than non-associated chains that were equally common. The study gave a list of 150 to 200 TCR beta chains associated with cytomegalovirus. The authors suggested that the approach could potentially be extended to other disease states and immunological phenotypes. Assigning TCR associations to individual alleles was difficult when HLA alleles, especially DR and DQ, strongly co-occurred. Roughly uniform sequencing depth across donors was assumed in presence/absence analyses, although this assumption may not hold. A few of the identified cytomegalovirus-associated TCR beta chains were confirmed in vitro to be specific for cytomegalovirus antigens. According to a later analysis, most CMV-associated TCR beta chains appeared to be HLA-restricted, and the HLA associations seemed to be driven largely by CMV exposure. Because counts were too low, seventeen rarely observed V segments, including chromosome 9 orphons, were excluded from the earlier analysis of about 500 of the donors. A further reported finding was that TCR beta sequences accurately predicted the HLA-A and HLA-B alleles for most subjects in the first cohort.

The receptor chain draws on TRBV6-4 and TRBJ2-3; 8 bases in the junction line up with TRBD2. The sequencing input was PBMCs. The TCR sequence derives from a young woman in good health and CMV-seronegative. The CDR3 protein sequence reads: CASSYSGGTDTQYF. The DNA reads as follows: TGTGCCAGCAGCTATAGCGGGGGCACAGATACGCAGTATTTT.